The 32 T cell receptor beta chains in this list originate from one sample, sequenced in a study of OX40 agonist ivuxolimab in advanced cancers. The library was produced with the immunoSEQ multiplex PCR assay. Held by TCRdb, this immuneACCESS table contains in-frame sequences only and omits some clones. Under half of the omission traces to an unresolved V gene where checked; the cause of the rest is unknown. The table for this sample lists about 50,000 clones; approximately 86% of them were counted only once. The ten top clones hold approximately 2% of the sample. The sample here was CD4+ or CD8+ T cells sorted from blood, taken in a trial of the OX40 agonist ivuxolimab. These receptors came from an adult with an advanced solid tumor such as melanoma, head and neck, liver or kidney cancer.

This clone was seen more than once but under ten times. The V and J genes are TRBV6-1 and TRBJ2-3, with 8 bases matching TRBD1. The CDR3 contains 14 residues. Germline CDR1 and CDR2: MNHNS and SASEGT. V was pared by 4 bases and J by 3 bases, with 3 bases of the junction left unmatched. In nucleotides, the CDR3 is TGTGCCAGCAGTGTAGACAGGGGAACAGATACGCAGTATTTT. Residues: CASSVDRGTDTQYF.

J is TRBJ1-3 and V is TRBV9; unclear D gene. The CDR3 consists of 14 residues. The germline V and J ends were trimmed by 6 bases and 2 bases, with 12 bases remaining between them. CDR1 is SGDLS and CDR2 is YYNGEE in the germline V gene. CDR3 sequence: CASKPVLAGNTIYF. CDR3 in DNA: TGTGCCAGCAAACCGGTGCTCGCTGGAAACACCATATATTTT.

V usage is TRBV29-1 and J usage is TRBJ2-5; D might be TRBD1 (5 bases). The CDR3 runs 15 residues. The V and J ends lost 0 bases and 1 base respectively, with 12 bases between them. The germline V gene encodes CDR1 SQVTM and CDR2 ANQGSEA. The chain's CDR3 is CSVEDLGAGQETQYF. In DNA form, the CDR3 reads TGCAGCGTTGAAGATCTTGGGGCTGGCCAAGAGACCCAGTACTTC.

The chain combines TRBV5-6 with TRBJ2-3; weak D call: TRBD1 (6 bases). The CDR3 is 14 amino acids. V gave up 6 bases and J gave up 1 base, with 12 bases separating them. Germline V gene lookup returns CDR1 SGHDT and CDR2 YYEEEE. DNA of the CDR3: TGTGCCAGCACCCCGGGACATGGCACAGATACGCAGTATTTT. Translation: CASTPGHGTDTQYF.

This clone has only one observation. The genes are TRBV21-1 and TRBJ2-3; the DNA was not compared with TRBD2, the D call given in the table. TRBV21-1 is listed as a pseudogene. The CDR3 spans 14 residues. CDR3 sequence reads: CASSSPGSTDTQYF. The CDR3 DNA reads TGTGCCAGCAGCTCCCCGGGGAGCACAGATACGCAGTATTTT.

The CDR3 loop reads CASSPGQVSSGELFF. The CDR3 DNA reads TGCGCCAGCAGCCCCGGACAGGTTTCATCCGGGGAGCTGTTTTTT. The gene calls are TRBV4-1 and TRBJ2-2, with 7 bases fitting TRBD1. This CDR3 spans 15 amino acids. CDR1 is MGHRA and CDR2 is YSYEKL in the germline V gene. V was clipped by 4 bases and J by 6 bases; unmatched bases: 8.

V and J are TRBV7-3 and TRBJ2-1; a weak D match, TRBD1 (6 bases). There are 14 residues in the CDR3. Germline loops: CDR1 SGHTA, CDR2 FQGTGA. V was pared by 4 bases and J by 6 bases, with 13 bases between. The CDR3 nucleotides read TGTGCCAGCAGCTCCCCCGCACAGGGCAATGAGCAGTTCTTC. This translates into CASSSPAQGNEQFF.

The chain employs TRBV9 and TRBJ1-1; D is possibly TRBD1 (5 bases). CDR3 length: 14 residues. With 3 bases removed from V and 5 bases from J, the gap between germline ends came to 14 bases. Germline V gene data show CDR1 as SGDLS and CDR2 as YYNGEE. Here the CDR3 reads CASSATVWATEAFF. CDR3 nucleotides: TGTGCCAGCAGCGCGACAGTCTGGGCGACTGAAGCTTTCTTT.

CDR3 DNA sequence: TGTGCCAGTAGTTTCGGACAGGGGGCGAGCAATCAGCCCCAGCATTTT. Translating it yields CASSFGQGASNQPQHF. This chain uses TRBV19 with TRBJ1-5, with 11 bases fitting TRBD1. With 5 bases clipped from V and 1 base from J, the junction kept 4 bases outside the gene matches. Germline CDR1 and CDR2: LNHDA and SQIVND (reference sequence). This CDR3 contains 16 residues.

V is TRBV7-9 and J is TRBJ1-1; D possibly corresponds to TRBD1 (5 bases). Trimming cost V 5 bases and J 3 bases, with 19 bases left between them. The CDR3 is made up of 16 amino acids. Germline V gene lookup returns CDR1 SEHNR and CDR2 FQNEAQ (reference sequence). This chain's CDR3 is CASSPGPGAGDTEAFF. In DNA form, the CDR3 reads TGTGCCAGCAGCCCGGGCCCTGGGGCCGGGGACACTGAAGCTTTCTTT.

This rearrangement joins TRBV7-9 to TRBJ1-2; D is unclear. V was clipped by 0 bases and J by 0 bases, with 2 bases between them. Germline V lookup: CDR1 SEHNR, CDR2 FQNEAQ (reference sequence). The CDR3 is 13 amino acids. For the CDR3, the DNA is TGTGCCAGCAGCTTAGCCCCTAACTATGGCTACACCTTC. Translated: CASSLAPNYGYTF.

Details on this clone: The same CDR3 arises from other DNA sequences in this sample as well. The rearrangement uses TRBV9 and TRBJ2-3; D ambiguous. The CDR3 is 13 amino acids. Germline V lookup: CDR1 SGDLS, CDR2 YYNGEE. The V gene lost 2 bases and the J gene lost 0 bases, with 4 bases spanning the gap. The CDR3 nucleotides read TGTGCCAGCAGCGTCCTTAGCACAGATACGCAGTATTTT. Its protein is CASSVLSTDTQYF. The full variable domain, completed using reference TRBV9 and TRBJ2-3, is DSGVTQTPKHLITATGQRVTLRCSPRSGDLSVYWYQQSLDQGLQFLIQYYNGEERAKGNILERFSAQQFPDLHSELNLSSLELGDSALYFCASSVLSTDTQYFGPGTRLTVL.

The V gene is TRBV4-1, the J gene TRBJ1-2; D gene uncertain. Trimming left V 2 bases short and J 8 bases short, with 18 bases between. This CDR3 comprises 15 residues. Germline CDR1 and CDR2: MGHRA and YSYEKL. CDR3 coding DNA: TGCGCCAGCAGCCAAAATTTTGGGCAGGCGGGAGGCTACACCTTC. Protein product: CASSQNFGQAGGYTF.

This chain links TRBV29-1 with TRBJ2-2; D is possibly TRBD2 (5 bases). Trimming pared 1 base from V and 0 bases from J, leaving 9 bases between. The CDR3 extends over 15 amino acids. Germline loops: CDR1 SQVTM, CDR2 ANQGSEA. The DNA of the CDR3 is TGCAGCGTTGAAGTTGGGAGTACGAACACCGGGGAGCTGTTTTTT. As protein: CSVEVGSTNTGELFF.

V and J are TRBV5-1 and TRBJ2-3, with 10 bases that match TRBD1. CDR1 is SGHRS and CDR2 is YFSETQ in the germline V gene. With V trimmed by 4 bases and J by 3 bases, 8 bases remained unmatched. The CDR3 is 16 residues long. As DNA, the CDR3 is TGCGCCAGCAGCGAGACCCGGGACAGGGGTACAGATACGCAGTATTTT. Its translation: CASSETRDRGTDTQYF.

The CDR3 protein is CASRLGQGDTEAFF. The CDR3 nucleotides read TGTGCCAGCAGGTTGGGACAGGGTGATACTGAAGCTTTCTTT. This rearrangement joins TRBV6-5 to TRBJ1-1, with 9 bases lining up with TRBD1. The CDR3 spans 14 residues. From germline, CDR1 is MNHEY and CDR2 SVGAGI. V lost 6 bases, J lost 5 bases, and 7 bases stayed unmatched.

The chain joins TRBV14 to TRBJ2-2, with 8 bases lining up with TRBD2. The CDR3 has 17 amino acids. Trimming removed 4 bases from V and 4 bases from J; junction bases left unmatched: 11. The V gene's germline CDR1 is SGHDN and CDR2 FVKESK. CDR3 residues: CASSPAHGRAVTGELFF. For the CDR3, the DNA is TGTGCCAGCAGCCCAGCACACGGGAGGGCCGTCACCGGGGAGCTGTTTTTT.

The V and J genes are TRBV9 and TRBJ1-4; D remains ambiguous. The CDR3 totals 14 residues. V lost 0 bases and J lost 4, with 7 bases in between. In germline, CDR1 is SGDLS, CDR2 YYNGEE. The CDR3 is CASSVAAFNEKLFF. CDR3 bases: TGTGCCAGCAGCGTAGCAGCCTTTAATGAAAAACTGTTTTTT.

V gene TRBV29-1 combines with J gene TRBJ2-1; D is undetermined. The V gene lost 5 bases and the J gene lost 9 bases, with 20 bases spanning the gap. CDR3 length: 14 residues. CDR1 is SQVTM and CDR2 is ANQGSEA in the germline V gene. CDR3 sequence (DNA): TGCAGCGTTACCGGTCACACGGGCAACAGTGAGCAGTTCTTC. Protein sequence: CSVTGHTGNSEQFF.

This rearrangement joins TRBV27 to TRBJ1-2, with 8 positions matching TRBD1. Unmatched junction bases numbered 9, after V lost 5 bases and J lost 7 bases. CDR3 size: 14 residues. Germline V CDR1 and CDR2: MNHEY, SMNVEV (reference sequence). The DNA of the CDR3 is TGTGCCAGCAGTCTCTCGACAGGGGCGCGTGGCTACACCTTC. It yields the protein CASSLSTGARGYTF.

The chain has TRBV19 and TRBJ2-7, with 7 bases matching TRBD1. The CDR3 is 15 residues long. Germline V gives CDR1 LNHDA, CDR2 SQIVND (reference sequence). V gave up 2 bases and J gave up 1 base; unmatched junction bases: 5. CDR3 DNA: TGTGCCAGTAGTATAATCGGGACAGCTTCCTACGAGCAGTACTTC. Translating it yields CASSIIGTASYEQYF.

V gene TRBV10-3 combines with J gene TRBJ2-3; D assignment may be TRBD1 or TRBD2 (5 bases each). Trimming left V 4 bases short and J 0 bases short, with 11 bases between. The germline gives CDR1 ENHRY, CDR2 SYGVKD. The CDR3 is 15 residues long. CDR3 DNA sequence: TGTGCCATCAGTGTATCCGGGACGAGCACAGATACGCAGTATTTT. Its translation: CAISVSGTSTDTQYF.

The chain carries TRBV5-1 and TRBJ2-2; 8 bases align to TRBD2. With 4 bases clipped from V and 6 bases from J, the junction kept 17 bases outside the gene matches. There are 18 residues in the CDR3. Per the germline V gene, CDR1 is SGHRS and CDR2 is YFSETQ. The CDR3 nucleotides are TGCGCCAGCAGCGGCGGCGCGTCAGGGAGCGGGAGCTCCGGGGAGCTGTTTTTT. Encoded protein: CASSGGASGSGSSGELFF.

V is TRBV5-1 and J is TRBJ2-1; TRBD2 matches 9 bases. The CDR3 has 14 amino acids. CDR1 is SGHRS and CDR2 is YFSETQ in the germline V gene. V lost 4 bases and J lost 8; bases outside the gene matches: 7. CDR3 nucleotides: TGCGCCAGCAGCCAGGAGCGGGGGGCTTATGAGCAGTTCTTC. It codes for CASSQERGAYEQFF.

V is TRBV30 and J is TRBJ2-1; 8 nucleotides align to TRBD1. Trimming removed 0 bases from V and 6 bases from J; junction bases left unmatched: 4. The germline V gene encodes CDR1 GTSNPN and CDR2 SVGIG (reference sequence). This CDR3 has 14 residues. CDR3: CAWSVLGTGNEQFF. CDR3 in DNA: TGTGCCTGGAGTGTATTGGGGACAGGCAATGAGCAGTTCTTC. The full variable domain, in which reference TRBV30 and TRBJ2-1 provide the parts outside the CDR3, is SQTIHQWPATLVQPVGSPLSLECTVEGTSNPNLYWYRQAAGRGLQLLFYSVGIGQISSEVPQNLSASRPQDRQFILSSKKLLLSDSGFYLCAWSVLGTGNEQFFGPGTRLTVL.

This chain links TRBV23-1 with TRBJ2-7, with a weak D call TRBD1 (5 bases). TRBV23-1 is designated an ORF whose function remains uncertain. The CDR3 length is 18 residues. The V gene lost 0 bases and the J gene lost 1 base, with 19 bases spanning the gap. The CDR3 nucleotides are TGCGCCAGCAGTCAATCTAAACCGCCAGGCCAGGGTTCCTACGAGCAGTACTTC. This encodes CASSQSKPPGQGSYEQYF.

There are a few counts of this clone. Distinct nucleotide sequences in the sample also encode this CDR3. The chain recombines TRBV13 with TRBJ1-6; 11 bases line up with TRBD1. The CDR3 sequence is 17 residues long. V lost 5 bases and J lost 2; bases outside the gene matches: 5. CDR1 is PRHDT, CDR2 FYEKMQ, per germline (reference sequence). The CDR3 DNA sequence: TGTGCCAGCAGCCCCAGGACAGGGGGCGCCTATAATTCACCCCTCCACTTT. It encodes CASSPRTGGAYNSPLHF. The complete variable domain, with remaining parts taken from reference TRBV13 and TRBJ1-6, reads AAGVIQSPRHLIKEKRETATLKCYPIPRHDTVYWYQQGPGQDPQFLISFYEKMQSDKGSIPDRFSAQQFSDYHSELNMSSLELGDSALYFCASSPRTGGAYNSPLHFGNGTRLTVT.

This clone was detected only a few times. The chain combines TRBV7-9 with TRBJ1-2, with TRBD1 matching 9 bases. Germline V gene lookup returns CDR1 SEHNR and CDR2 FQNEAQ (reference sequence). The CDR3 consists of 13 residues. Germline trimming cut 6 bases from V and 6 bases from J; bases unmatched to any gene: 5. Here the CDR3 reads CASRGDRVDGYTF. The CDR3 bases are TGTGCCAGCAGGGGGGACAGGGTCGATGGCTACACCTTC.

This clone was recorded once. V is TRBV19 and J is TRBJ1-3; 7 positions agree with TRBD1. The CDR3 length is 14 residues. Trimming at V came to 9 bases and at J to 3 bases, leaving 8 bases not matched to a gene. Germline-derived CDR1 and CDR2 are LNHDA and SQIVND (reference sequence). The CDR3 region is CASRATGLGNTIYF. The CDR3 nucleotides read TGTGCCAGCAGAGCGACAGGGCTTGGAAACACCATATATTTT.

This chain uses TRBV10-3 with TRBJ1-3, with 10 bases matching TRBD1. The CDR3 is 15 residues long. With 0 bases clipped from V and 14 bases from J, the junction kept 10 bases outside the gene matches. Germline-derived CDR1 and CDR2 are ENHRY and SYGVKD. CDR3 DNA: TGTGCCATCAGTGAGTCTGCGGGACAGGGGAAAGACGTATATTTT. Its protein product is CAISESAGQGKDVYF.

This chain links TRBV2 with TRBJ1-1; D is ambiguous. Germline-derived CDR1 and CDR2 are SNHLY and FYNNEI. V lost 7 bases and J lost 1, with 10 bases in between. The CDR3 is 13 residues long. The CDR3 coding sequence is TGTGCCAGCACTCGGGCAGAGAACACTGAAGCTTTCTTT. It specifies CASTRAENTEAFF.

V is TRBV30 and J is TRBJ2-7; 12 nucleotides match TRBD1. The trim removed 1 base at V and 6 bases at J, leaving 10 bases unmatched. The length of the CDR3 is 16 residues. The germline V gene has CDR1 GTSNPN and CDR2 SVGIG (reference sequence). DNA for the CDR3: TGTGCCTGGAGTGACCTCCGGGGACAGGGGGCCGGCGAGCAGTACTTC. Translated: CAWSDLRGQGAGEQYF.